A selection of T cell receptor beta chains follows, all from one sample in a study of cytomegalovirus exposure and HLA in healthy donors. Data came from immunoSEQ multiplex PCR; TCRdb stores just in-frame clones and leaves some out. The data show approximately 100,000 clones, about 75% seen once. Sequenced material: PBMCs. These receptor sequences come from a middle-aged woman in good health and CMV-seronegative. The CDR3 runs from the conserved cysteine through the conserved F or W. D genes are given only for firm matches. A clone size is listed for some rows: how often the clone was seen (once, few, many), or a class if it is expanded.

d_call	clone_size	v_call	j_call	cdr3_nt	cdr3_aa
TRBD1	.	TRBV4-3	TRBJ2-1	TGCGCCAGCAGCCAAGATCGGGCAGGGGGCGTTGAGCAGTTCTTC	CASSQDRAGGVEQFF
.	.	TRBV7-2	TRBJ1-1	TGTGCCAGCAGCGGACAGACGAACACTGAAGCTTTCTTT	CASSGQTNTEAFF
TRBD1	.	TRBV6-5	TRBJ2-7	TGTGCCGTCCGCGACAGGGTCTCCTACGAGCAGTACTTC	CAVRDRVSYEQYF
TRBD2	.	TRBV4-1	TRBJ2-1	TGCGCCAGCAGCCAAGTCGCCCTAGCGGGGTATGAGCAGTTCTTC	CASSQVALAGYEQFF
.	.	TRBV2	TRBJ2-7	TGTGCCAGCAGTGTCTCCGGACAGCCTTACGAGCAGTACTTC	CASSVSGQPYEQYF
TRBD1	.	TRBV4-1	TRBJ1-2	TGCGCCAGCAGCCCTCAACCCCAGGGGGTCTATGGCTACACCTTC	CASSPQPQGVYGYTF
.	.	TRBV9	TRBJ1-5	TGTGCCAGCAGCGTAGCTCCCAGGGTTAGTGTCGATCAGCCCCAGCATTTT	CASSVAPRVSVDQPQHF
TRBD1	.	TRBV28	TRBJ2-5	TGTGCCAGCAGCCAGGACAGGTCGGAGACCCAGTACTTC	CASSQDRSETQYF
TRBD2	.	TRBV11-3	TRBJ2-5	TGTGCCAGCAGCTTAGGGCCTAGCGGGAGATTGGGACAAGAGACCCAGTACTTC	CASSLGPSGRLGQETQYF
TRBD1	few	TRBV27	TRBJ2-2	TGTGCCAGCTGGACGGACAGGGTGACCGGGGAGCTGTTTTTT	CASWTDRVTGELFF
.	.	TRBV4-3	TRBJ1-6	TGCGCCAGCAGCCAAGATACGTGGGGCAGGAATTCACCCCTCCACTTT	CASSQDTWGRNSPLHF
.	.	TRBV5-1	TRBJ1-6	TGCGCCAGCAGCTTGGTAATGCAGGGGTTAGGTTCACCCCTCCACTTT	CASSLVMQGLGSPLHF
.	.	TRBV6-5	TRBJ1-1	TGTGCCAGCAGTTTTAGTAGGGACATGAACACTGAAGCTTTCTTT	CASSFSRDMNTEAFF
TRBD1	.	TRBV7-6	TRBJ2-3	TGTGCCAGCAGCAACATTGACCCAGGGGGAATCACAGATACGCAGTATTTT	CASSNIDPGGITDTQYF
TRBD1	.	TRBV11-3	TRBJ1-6	TGTGCCAGCAGCCCCGGGACAGGGAGCAATTCACCCCTCCACTTT	CASSPGTGSNSPLHF
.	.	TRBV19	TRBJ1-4	TGTGCCAGTAGTATCGATTGGGGAGTGGGTGAAAAACTGTTTTTT	CASSIDWGVGEKLFF
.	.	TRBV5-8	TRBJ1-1	TGTGCCAGCAGCTTTTGGAGCACCGAAGCTTTCTTT	CASSFWSTEAFF